This T cell receptor beta chain was recovered during a study of human T cells and chemical hapten exposure. Across the whole study: The use of 2% DPC on around 2 cm by around 2 cm of upper inner arm skin constituted sensitization.

With 3 bases removed from V and 1 base from J, the gap between germline ends came to 12 bases. Germline V CDR1 and CDR2: SQVTM, ANQGSEA. This CDR3 region has 14 residues. This clonotype came up a few times. One entry per CDR3 protein, called by TCRdb with MiXCR from the RACE reads. The top ten hold around 2.6% of the sample, which has some 400,000 distinct CDR3 sequences, roughly 4.6% seen once. The time point denotes: pre-sensitization, week 0. Treatment in this sample: therapeutic diphenylcyclopropenone sensitization with weekly scalp DPC. Researchers sampled blood before each patch test went on. The rearrangement uses TRBV29-1 and TRBJ1-1; D may be TRBD1 (6 bases). The sequence was obtained from a woman aged 45-60 years with alopecia areata. Some clones in this sample may be carry-over from other donors' samples. The sample here was whole blood, taken in connection with sensitization to the hapten diphenylcyclopropenone (DPC). The CDR3 is CSVERAGANTEAFF. CDR3 DNA sequence: TGCAGCGTTGAGAGGGCAGGGGCGAACACTGAAGCTTTCTTT.